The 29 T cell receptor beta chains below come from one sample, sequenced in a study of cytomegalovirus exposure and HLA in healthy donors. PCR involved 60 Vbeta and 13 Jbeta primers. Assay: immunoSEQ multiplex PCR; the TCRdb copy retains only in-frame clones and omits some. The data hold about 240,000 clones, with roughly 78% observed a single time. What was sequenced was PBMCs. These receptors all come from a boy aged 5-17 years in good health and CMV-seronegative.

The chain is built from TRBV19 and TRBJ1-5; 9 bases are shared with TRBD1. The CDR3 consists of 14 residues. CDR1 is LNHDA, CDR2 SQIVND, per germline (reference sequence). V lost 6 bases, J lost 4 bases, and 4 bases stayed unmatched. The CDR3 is CASSTGGSNQPQHF. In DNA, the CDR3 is TGTGCCAGTAGCACAGGGGGCTCTAATCAGCCCCAGCATTTT.

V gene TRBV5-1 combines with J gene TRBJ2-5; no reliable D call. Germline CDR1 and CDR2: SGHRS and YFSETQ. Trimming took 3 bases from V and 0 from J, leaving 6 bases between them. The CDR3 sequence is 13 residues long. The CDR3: CASSSDNQETQYF. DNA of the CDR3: TGCGCCAGCAGCTCAGACAACCAAGAGACCCAGTACTTC.

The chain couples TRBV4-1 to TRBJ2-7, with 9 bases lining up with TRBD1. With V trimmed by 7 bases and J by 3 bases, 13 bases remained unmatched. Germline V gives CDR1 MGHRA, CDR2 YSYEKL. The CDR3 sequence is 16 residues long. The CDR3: CASNDKMGQGSYEQYF. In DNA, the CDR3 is TGCGCCAGCAACGACAAAATGGGACAGGGCAGCTACGAGCAGTACTTC.

The CDR3 nucleotides are TGCAGCGTTGAAGATCGGGGGGTAAAGGAGGCTCGGGAGCAGTACTTC. This gives the protein CSVEDRGVKEAREQYF. The chain recombines TRBV29-1 with TRBJ2-7; 7 nucleotides agree with TRBD2. The CDR3 has 16 residues. V was pared by 0 bases and J by 7 bases, with 15 bases of the junction left unmatched. CDR1 is SQVTM and CDR2 is ANQGSEA in the germline V gene.

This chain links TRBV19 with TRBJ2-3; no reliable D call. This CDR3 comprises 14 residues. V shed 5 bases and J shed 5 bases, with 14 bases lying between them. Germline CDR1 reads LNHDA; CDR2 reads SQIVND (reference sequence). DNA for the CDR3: TGTGCCAGTAGTTGGGCAGGAAAGAGAGATACGCAGTATTTT. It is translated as CASSWAGKRDTQYF.

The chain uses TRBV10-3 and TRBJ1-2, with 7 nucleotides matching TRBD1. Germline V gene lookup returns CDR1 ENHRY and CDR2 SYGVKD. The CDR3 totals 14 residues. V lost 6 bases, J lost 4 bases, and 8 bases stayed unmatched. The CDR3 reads CAIRGGQGSYGYTF. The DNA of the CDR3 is TGTGCCATCAGAGGGGGCCAGGGCAGCTATGGCTACACCTTC.

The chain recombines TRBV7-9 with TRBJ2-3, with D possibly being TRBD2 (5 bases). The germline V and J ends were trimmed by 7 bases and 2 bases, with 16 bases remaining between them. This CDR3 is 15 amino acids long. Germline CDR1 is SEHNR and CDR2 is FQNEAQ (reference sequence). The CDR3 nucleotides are TGTGCCAGCACCTCCACGGGGTCGATCACAGATACGCAGTATTTT. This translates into CASTSTGSITDTQYF. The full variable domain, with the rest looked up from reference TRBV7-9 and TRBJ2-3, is DTGVSQNPRHKITKRGQNVTFRCDPISEHNRLYWYRQTLGQGPEFLTYFQNEAQLEKSRLLSDRFSAERPKGSFSTLEIQRTEQGDSAMYLCASTSTGSITDTQYFGPGTRLTVL.

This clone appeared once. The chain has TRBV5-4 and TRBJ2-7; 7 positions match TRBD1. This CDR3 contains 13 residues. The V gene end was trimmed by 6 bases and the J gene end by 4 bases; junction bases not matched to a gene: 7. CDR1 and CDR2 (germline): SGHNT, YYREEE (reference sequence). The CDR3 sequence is CASTDREAYEQYF. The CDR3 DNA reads TGTGCCAGCACCGACAGGGAAGCTTACGAGCAGTACTTC.

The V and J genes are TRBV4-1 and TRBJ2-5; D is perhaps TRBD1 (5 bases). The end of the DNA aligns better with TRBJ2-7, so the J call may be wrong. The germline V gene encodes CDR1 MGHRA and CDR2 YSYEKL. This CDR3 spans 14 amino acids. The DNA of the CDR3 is TGCGCCAGCAGCCAGCAACCAGGGATCGGCGAGCAGTACTTC. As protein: CASSQQPGIGEQYF.

CDR3 sequence: CASSLVTAGGAGTQYF. The CDR3 nucleotides are TGTGCCAGCAGCTTAGTTACGGCAGGGGGCGCGGGGACCCAGTACTTC. The V call is TRBV11-2, the J call TRBJ2-5; 8 bases are a match to TRBD1. The junction had 11 bases not matched to a gene; V was cut back by 1 base and J by 7 bases. The germline CDR1 and CDR2 sequences are SGHAT and FQNNGV. This CDR3 has 16 residues.

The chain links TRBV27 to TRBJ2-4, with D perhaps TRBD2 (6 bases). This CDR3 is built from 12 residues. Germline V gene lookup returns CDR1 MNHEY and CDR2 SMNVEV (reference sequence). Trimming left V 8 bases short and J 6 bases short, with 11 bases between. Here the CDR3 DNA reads TGTGCCAGCGGGAGGAACCTAAACATTCAGTACTTC. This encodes CASGRNLNIQYF.

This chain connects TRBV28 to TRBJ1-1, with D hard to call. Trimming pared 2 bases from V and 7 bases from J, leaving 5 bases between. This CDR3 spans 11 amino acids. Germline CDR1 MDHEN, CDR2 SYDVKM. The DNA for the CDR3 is TGTGCCAGCAGTTTAGCGTATGAAGCTTTCTTT. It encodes CASSLAYEAFF.

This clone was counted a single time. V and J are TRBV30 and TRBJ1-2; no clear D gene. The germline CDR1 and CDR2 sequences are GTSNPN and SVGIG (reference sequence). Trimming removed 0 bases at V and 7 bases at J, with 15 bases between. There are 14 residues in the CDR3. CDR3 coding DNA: TGTGCCTGGAGTGTAGAATCAGGTCGGTGTGGCTACACCTTC. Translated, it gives CAWSVESGRCGYTF.

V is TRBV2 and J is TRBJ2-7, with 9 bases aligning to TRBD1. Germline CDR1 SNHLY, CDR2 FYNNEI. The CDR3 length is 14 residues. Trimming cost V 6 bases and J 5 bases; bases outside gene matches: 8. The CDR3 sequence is CASSYGTGSNEQYF. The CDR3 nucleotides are TGTGCCAGCAGCTACGGGACAGGGAGCAACGAGCAGTACTTC.

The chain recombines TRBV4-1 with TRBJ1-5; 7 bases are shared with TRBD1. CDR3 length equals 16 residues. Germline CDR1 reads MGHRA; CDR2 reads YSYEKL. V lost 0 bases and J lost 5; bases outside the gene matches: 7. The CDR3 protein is CASSQEGQLSYQPQHF. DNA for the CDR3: TGCGCCAGCAGCCAAGAGGGACAGCTTTCTTATCAGCCCCAGCATTTT.

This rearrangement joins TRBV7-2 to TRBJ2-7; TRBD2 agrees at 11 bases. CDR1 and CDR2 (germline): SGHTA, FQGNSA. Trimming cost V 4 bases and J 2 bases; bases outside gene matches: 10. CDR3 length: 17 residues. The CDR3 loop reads CASSSYLGTSGPYEQYF. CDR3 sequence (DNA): TGTGCCAGCAGCTCCTACCTCGGGACTAGCGGACCCTACGAGCAGTACTTC.

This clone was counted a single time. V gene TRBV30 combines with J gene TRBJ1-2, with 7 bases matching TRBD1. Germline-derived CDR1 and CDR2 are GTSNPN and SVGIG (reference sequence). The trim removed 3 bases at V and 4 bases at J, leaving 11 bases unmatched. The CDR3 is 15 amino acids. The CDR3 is CAWRSDRAFGYGYTF. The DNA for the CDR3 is TGTGCCTGGAGAAGCGACAGGGCGTTTGGCTATGGCTACACCTTC.

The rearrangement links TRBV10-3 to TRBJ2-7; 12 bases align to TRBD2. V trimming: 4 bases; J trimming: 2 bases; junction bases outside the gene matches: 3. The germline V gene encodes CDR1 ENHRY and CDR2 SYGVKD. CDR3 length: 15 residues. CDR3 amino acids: CAISGTSGAPYEQYF. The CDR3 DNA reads TGTGCCATCAGTGGGACTAGCGGGGCCCCCTACGAGCAGTACTTC.

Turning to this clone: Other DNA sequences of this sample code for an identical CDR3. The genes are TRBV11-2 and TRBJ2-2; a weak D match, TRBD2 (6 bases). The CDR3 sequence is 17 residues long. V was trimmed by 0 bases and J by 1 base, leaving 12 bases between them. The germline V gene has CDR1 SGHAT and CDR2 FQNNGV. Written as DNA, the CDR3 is TGTGCCAGCAGCTTAGAGGGACTGGCGGGGAACACCGGGGAGCTGTTTTTT. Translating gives CASSLEGLAGNTGELFF.

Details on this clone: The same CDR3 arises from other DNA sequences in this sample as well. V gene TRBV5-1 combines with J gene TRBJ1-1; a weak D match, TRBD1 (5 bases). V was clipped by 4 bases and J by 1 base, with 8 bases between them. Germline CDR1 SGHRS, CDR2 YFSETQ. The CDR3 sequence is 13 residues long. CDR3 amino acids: CASSRGQNTEAFF. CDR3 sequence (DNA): TGCGCCAGCAGCCGTGGACAGAACACTGAAGCTTTCTTT.

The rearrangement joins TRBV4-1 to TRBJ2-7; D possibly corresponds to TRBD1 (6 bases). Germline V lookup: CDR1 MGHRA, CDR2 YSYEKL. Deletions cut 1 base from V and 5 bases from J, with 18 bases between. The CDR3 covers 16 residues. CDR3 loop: CASSQAFNRVVHEQYF. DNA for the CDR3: TGCGCCAGCAGCCAAGCTTTTAACAGGGTTGTCCACGAGCAGTACTTC.

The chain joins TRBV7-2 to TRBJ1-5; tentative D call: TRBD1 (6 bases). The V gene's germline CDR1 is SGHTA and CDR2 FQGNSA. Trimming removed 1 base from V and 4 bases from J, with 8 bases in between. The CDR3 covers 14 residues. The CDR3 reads CASSLGRGNQPQHF. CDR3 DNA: TGTGCCAGCAGCTTAGGTAGGGGGAATCAGCCCCAGCATTTT.

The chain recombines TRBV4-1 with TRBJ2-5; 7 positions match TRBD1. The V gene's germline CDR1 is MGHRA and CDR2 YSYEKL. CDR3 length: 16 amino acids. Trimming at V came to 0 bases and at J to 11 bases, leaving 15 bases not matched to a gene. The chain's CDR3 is CASSQDPARGTLQQYF. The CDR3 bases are TGCGCCAGCAGCCAAGATCCTGCCAGGGGGACCTTGCAGCAGTACTTC.

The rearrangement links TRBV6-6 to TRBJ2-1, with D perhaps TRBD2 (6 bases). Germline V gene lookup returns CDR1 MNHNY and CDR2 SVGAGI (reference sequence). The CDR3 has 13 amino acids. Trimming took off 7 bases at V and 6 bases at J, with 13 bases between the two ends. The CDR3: CASTPGGANEQFF. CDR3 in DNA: TGTGCCAGCACCCCAGGCGGGGCCAATGAGCAGTTCTTC.

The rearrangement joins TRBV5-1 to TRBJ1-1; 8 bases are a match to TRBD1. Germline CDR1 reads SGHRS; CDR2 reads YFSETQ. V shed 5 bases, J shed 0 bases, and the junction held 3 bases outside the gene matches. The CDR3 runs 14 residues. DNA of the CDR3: TGCGCCAGCAGACAGGGGGTCGTGAACACTGAAGCTTTCTTT. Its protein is CASRQGVVNTEAFF.

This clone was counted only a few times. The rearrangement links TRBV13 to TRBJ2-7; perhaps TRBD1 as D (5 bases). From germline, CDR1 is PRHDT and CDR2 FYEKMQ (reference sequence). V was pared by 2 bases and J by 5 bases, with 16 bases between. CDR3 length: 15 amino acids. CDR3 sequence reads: CASSLNLRDGHEQYF. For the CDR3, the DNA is TGTGCCAGCAGCTTAAACCTCAGGGATGGCCACGAGCAGTACTTC.

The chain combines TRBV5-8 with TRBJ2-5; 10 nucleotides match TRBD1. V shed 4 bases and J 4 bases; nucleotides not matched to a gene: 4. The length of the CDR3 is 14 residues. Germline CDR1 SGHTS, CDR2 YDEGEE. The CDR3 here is CASSIDRGPETQYF. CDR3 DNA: TGTGCCAGCAGCATTGACAGGGGGCCAGAGACCCAGTACTTC.

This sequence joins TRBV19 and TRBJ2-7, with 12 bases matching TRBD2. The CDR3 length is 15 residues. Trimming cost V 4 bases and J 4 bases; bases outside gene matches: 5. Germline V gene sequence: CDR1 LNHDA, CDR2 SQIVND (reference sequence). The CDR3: CASSTTSGREYEQYF. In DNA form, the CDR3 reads TGTGCCAGTAGTACGACTAGCGGGAGAGAGTACGAGCAGTACTTC.

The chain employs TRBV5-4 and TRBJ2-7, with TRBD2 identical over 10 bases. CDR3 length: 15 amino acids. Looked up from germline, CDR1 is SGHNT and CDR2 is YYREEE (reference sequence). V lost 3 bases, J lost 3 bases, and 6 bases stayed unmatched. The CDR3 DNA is TGTGCCAGCAGCTCGCCGGGACTAGCGTTCTACGAGCAGTACTTC. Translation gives CASSSPGLAFYEQYF.